This T cell receptor (beta chain) was documented in a study of blood T cell repertoires in COVID-19. For the study at large: The origin of the acute and convalescent COVID-19 samples was the United States, Italy and Spain.

The V gene's germline CDR1 is SGDLS and CDR2 YYNGEE. V lost 0 bases, J lost 7 bases, and 10 bases lay in between. The CDR3 is 14 amino acids. Per the authors' pipeline: The authors estimated nucleated cell counts from reference gene primer amplification. Libraries were prepared by immunoSEQ multiplex PCR; TCRdb keeps only in-frame clonotypes and omits some of them. V, J and clone size were drawn from that table, and D and trimming were deduced from the DNA. The sample has fewer than 300,000 clones, about 90% seen once. Sample: peripheral blood. The sequence derives from a woman between 35 and 50 years old who had recovered from COVID-19. This sequence joins TRBV9 and TRBJ1-4; a possible D gene is TRBD1 (5 bases). The CDR3 loop reads CASSVGREGEKLFF. The CDR3 DNA is TGTGCCAGCAGCGTAGGCAGGGAAGGTGAAAAACTGTTTTTT. Drawing the rest from reference TRBV9 and TRBJ1-4, the complete variable domain is DSGVTQTPKHLITATGQRVTLRCSPRSGDLSVYWYQQSLDQGLQFLIQYYNGEERAKGNILERFSAQQFPDLHSELNLSSLELGDSALYFCASSVGREGEKLFFGSGTQLSVL.